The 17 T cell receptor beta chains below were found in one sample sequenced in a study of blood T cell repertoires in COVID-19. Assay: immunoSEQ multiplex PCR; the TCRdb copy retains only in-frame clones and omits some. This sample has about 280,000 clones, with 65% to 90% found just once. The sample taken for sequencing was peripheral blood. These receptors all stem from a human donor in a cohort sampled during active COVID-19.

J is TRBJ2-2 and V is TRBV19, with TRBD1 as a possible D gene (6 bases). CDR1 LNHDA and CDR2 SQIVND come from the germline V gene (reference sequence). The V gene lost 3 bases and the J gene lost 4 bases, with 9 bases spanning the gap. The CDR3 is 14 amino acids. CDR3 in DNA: TGTGCCAGTAGTATTGGACAGAGCACCGGGGAGCTGTTTTTT. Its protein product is CASSIGQSTGELFF.

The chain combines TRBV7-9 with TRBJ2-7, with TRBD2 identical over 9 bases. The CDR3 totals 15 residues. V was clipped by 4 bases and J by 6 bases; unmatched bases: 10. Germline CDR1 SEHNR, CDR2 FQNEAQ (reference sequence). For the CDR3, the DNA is TGTGCCAGCAGCTACGGAGTAGCGGGAGTCGCCGAGCAGTACTTC. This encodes CASSYGVAGVAEQYF.

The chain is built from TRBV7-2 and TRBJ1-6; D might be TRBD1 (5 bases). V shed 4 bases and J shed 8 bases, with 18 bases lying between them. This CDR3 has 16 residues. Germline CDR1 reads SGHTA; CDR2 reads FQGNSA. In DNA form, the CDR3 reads TGTGCCAGCAGCTCCCTCTCTCCAAGGGGCGATTCACCCCTCCACTTT. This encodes CASSSLSPRGDSPLHF. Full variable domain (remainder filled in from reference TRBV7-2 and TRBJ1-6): GAGVSQSPSNKVTEKGKDVELRCDPISGHTALYWYRQSLGQGLEFLIYFQGNSAPDKSGLPSDRFSAERTGGSVSTLTIQRTQQEDSAVYLCASSSLSPRGDSPLHFGNGTRLTVT.

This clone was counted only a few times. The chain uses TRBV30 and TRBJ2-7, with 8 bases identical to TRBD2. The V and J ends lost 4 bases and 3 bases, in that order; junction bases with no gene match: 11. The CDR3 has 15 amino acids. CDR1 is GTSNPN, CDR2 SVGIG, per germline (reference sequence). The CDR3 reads CAWNPPGLVIYEQYF. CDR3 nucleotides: TGTGCCTGGAACCCCCCGGGACTAGTAATCTACGAGCAGTACTTC. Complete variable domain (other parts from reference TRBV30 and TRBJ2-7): SQTIHQWPATLVQPVGSPLSLECTVEGTSNPNLYWYRQAAGRGLQLLFYSVGIGQISSEVPQNLSASRPQDRQFILSSKKLLLSDSGFYLCAWNPPGLVIYEQYFGPGTRLTVT.

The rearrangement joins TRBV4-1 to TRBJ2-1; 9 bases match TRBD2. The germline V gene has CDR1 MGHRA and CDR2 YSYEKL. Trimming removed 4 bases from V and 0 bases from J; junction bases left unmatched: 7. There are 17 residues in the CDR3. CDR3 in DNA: TGCGCCAGCAGCCTACAACTAGCGGGTACCTCCTACAATGAGCAGTTCTTC. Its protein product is CASSLQLAGTSYNEQFF.

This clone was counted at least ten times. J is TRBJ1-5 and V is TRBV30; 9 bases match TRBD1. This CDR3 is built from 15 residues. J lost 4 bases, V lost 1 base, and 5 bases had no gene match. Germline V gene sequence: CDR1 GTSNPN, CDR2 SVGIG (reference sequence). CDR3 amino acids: CAWSGTGDGNQPQHF. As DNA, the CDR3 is TGTGCCTGGAGTGGGACAGGGGATGGGAATCAGCCCCAGCATTTT. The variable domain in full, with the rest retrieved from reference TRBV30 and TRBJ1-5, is SQTIHQWPATLVQPVGSPLSLECTVEGTSNPNLYWYRQAAGRGLQLLFYSVGIGQISSEVPQNLSASRPQDRQFILSSKKLLLSDSGFYLCAWSGTGDGNQPQHFGDGTRLSIL.

The CDR3 loop is CASSEWAAFF. The DNA for the CDR3 is TGTGCCAGCAGTGAATGGGCAGCTTTCTTT. The rearrangement joins TRBV2 to TRBJ1-1, with unresolved D. V gave up 2 bases and J gave up 10 bases, with 5 bases separating them. The CDR3 runs 10 residues. CDR1 SNHLY and CDR2 FYNNEI come from the germline V gene.

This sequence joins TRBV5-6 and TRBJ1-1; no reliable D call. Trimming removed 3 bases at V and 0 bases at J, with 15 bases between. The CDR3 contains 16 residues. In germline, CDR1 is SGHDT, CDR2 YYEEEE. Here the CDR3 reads CASSSQGGRLNTEAFF. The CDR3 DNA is TGTGCCAGCAGCTCCCAAGGCGGTCGGCTGAACACTGAAGCTTTCTTT.

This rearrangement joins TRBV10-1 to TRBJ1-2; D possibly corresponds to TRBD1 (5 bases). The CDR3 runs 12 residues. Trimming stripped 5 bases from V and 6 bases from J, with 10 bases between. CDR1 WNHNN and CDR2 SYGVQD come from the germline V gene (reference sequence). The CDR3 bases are TGCGCCAGCAGTCAATCAGGGAATGGCTACACCTTC. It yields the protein CASSQSGNGYTF.

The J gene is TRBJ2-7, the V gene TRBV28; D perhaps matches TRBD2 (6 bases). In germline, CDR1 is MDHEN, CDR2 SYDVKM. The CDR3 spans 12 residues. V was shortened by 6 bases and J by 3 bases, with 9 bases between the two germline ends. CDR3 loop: CASSRGIYEQYF. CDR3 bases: TGTGCCAGCAGCCGCGGGATCTACGAGCAGTACTTC.

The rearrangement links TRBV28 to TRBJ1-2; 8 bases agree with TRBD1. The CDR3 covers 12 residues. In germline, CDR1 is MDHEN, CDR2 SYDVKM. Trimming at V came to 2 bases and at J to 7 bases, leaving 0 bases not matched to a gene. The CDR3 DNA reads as TGTGCCAGCAGTTTAACAGGGGGTGGCTACACCTTC. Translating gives CASSLTGGGYTF.

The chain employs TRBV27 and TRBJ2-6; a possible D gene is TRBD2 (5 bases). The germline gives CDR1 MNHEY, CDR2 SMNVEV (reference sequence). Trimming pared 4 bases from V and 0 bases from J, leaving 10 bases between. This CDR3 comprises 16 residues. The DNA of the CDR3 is TGTGCCAGCAGTTCCAACGGGGTCTCTGGGGCCAACGTCCTGACTTTC. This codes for CASSSNGVSGANVLTF.

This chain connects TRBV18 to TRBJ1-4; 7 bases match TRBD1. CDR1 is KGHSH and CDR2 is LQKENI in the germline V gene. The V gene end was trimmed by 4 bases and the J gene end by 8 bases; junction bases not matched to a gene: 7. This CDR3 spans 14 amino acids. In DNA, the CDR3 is TGTGCCAGCTCACGACAGGGAGTAGGAGAAAAACTGTTTTTT. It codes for CASSRQGVGEKLFF.

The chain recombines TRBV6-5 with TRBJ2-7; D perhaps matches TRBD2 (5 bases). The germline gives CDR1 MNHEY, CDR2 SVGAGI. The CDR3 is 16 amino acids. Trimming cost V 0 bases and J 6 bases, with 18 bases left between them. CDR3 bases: TGTGCCAGCAGTTACTCTCGGACTCAATCCAGTCCCGAGCAGTACTTC. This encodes CASSYSRTQSSPEQYF.

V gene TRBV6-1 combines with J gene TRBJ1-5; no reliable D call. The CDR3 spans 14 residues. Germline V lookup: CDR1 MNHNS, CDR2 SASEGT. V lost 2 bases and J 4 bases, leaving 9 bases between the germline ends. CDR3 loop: CASSEYSRNQPQHF. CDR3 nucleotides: TGTGCCAGCAGTGAATATAGCCGTAATCAGCCCCAGCATTTT.

The CDR3 DNA reads as TGTGCCAGCAGCCGGACAGGGAACACTGAAGCTTTCTTT. Encoded protein: CASSRTGNTEAFF. The chain is built from TRBV5-5 and TRBJ1-1; 7 bases agree with TRBD1. CDR1 and CDR2 (germline): SGHKS, YYEKEE (reference sequence). CDR3 length: 13 amino acids. Trimming at V came to 4 bases and at J to 1 base, leaving 1 base not matched to a gene.

CDR3 loop: CASSLAQSSFWREGPGELFF. As DNA, the CDR3 is TGTGCCAGCAGCTTAGCACAGTCTTCTTTTTGGCGGGAGGGCCCCGGGGAGCTGTTTTTT. The rearrangement joins TRBV7-2 to TRBJ2-2; 9 bases match TRBD2. This CDR3 has 20 amino acids. Germline V gene lookup returns CDR1 SGHTA and CDR2 FQGNSA. V gave up 0 bases and J gave up 6 bases; unmatched junction bases: 17.